A few counts support the clone carrying this T cell receptor beta chain. This record comes from a study of CD8+CD57+ T cells in acquired aplastic anemia. CD8+CD57+ cell expansion had been shown by flow cytometry in patients chosen for sequencing. TCR beta VDJ and CDR3 were profiled, and genomic DNA was the template. In TCRdb, the reads were re-called with MiXCR into one record per CDR3 protein. The sample lists approximately 470,000 distinct CDR3 sequences; approximately 32% were seen once. Sequencing was performed on sorted CD4+, CD8+, or CD8+CD57+ T cells (not recorded which) from PBMCs. The sequence was obtained from a human donor with aplastic anemia.

The CDR3 coding sequence is TGTGCCAGCAGCCGGTCACAGGGGGGCAATGAGCAGTTCTTC. Translating it yields CASSRSQGGNEQFF. J is TRBJ2-7 and V is TRBV7-3, with TRBD1 matching 8 bases. The DNA end favors TRBJ2-1, so the J call may be wrong. CDR3 length equals 14 residues. Germline CDR1 and CDR2: SGHTA and FQGTGA.